This TCR beta chain was found in a study of cytomegalovirus exposure and HLA in healthy donors. V lost 2 bases and J lost 7, with 13 bases in between. Looked up from germline, CDR1 is SGHRS and CDR2 is YFSETQ. The CDR3 extends over 14 amino acids. In regard to this clone: The antigen remains undetermined.

Broader study findings: There were several of the most significant clusters that appeared linked to common viral pathogens in a later analysis. Overall, about 160 TCR beta chains were annotated as cytomegalovirus-associated.

The PCR had 60 Vbeta and 13 Jbeta primers. Assay used: immunoSEQ multiplex PCR; TCRdb lists only in-frame clones, some missing. The sample carries some 130,000 clones, roughly 74% recorded once. Input material: PBMCs. The chain employs TRBV5-1 and TRBJ2-1; possibly TRBD1 for D (6 bases). This clonotype was obtained from a male donor in good health and CMV-seronegative. DNA for the CDR3: TGCGCCAGCAGCTTCCGGGACACCCAAAATGAGCAGTTCTTC. Translating gives CASSFRDTQNEQFF.